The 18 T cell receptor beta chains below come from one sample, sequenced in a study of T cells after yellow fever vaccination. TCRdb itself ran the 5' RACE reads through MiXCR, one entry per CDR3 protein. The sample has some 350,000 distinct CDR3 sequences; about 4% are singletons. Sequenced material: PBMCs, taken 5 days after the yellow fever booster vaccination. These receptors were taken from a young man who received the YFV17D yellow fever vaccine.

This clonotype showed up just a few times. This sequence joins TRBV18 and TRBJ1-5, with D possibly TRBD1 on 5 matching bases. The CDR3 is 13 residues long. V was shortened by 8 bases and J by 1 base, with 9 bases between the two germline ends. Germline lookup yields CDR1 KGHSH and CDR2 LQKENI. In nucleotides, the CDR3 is TGTGCCAGCAGGGGTCCGAGCAATCAGCCCCAGCATTTT. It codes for CASRGPSNQPQHF. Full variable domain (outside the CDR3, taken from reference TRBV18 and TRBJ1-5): NAGVMQNPRHLVRRRGQEARLRCSPMKGHSHVYWYRQLPEEGLKFMVYLQKENIIDESGMPKERFSAEFPKEGPSILRIQQVVRGDSAAYFCASRGPSNQPQHFGDGTRLSIL.

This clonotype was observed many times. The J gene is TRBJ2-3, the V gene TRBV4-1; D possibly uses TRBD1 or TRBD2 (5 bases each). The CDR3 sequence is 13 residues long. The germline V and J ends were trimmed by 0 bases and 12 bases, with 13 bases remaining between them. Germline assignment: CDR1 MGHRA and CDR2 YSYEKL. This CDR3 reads CASSQDRQGVQYF. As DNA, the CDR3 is TGCGCCAGCAGCCAAGATCGTCAGGGAGTTCAGTATTTT.

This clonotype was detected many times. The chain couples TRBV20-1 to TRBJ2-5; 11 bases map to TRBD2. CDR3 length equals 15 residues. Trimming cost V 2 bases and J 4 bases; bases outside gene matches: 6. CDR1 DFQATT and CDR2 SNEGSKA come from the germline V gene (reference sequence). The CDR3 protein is CSARTSSGGTETQYF. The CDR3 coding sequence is TGCAGTGCTAGAACATCTAGCGGGGGGACAGAGACCCAGTACTTC.

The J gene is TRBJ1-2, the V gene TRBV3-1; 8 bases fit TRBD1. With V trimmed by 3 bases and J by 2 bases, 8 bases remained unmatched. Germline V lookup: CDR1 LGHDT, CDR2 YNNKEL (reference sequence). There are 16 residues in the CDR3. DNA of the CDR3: TGTGCCAGCAGCCAGGCTCAAACAGGGGGAAACTATGGCTACACCTTC. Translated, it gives CASSQAQTGGNYGYTF.

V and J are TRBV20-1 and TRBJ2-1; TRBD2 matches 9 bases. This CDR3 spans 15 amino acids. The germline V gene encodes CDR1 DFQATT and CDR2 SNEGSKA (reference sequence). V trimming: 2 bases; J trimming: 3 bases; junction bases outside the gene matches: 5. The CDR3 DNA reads TGCAGTGCTAGAAGGACTAGCGCCAACTACAATGAGCAGTTCTTC. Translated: CSARRTSANYNEQFF.

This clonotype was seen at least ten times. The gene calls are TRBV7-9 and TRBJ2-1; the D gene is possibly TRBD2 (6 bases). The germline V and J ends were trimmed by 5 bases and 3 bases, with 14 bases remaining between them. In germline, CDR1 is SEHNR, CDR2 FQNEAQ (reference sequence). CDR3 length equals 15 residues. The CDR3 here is CASSHSSAGYNEQFF. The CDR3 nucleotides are TGTGCCAGCAGCCACTCTAGCGCCGGCTACAATGAGCAGTTCTTC.

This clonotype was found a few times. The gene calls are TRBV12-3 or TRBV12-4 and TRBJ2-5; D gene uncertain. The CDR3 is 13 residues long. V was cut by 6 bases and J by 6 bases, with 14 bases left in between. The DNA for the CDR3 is TGTGCCAGCAGCTCGGGCGCCGGAAAGACCCAGTACTTC. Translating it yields CASSSGAGKTQYF.

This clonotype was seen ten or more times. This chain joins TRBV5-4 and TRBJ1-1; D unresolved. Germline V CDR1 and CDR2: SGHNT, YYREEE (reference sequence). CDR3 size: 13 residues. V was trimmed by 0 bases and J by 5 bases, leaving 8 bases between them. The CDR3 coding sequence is TGTGCCAGCAGCTTGGCCCGGGCGACTGAAGCTTTCTTT. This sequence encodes CASSLARATEAFF. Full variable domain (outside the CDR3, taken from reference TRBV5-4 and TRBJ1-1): ETGVTQSPTHLIKTRGQQVTLRCSSQSGHNTVSWYQQALGQGPQFIFQYYREEENGRGNFPPRFSGLQFPNYSSELNVNALELDDSALYLCASSLARATEAFFGQGTRLTVV.

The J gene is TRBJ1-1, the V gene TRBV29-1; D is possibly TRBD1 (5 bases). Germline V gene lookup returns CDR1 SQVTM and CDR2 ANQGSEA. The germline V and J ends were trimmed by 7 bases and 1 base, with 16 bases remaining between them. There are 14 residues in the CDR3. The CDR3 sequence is CSAGGIGANTEAFF. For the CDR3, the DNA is TGCAGCGCCGGGGGTATCGGGGCGAACACTGAAGCTTTCTTT.

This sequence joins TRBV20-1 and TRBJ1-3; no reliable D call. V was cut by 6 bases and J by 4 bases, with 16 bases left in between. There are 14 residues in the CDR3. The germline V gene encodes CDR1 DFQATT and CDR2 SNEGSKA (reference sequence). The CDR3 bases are TGCAGTGCCCTCCCCGGCCAACTCGGAAACACCATATATTTT. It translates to CSALPGQLGNTIYF.

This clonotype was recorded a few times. The CDR3 DNA follows: TGTGCCAGCAGTTCGACAGGGGGCTTAGTAGCCCAGCATTTT. Amino acids: CASSSTGGLVAQHF. The V gene is TRBV27, the J gene TRBJ1-5; TRBD1 agrees at 10 bases. The germline gives CDR1 MNHEY, CDR2 SMNVEV (reference sequence). J lost 11 bases, V lost 4 bases, and 8 bases had no gene match. The CDR3 covers 14 residues.

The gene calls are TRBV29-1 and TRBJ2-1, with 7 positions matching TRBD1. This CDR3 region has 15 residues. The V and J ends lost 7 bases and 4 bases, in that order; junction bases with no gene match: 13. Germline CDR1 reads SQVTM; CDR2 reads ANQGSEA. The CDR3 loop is CSAGWDSSLYNEQFF. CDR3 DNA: TGCAGCGCCGGATGGGACAGTAGCCTTTACAATGAGCAGTTCTTC.

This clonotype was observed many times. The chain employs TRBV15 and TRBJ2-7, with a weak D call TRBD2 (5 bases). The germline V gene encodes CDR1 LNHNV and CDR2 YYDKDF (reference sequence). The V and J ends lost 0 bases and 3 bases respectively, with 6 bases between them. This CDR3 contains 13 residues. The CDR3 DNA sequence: TGTGCCACCAGCAGAGATGGGAGCTACGAGCAGTACTTC. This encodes CATSRDGSYEQYF.

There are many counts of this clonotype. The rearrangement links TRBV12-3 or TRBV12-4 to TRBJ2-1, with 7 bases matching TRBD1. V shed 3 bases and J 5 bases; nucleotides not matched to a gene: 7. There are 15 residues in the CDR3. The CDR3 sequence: CASSFTADRDNEQFF. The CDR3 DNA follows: TGTGCCAGCAGTTTTACCGCCGACAGGGACAATGAGCAGTTCTTC.

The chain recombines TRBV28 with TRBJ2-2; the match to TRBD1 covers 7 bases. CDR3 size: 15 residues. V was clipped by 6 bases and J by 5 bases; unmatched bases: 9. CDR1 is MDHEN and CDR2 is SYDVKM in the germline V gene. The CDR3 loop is CASSADRVLTGELFF. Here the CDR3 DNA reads TGTGCCAGCAGCGCTGACAGGGTCCTTACCGGGGAGCTGTTTTTT. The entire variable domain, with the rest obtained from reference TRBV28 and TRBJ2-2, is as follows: DVKVTQSSRYLVKRTGEKVFLECVQDMDHENMFWYRQDPGLGLRLIYFSYDVKMKEKGDIPEGYSVSREKKERFSLILESASTNQTSMYLCASSADRVLTGELFFGEGSRLTVL.

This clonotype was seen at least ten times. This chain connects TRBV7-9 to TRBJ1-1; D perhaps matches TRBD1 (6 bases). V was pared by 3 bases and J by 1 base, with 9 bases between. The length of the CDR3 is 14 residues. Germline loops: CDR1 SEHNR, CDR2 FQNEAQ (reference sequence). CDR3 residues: CASSLGAGNTEAFF. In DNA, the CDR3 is TGTGCCAGCAGCTTGGGGGCCGGGAACACTGAAGCTTTCTTT.

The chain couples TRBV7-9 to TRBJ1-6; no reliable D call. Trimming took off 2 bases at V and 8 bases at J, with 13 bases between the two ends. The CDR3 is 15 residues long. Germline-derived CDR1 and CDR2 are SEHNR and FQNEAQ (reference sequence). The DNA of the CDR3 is TGTGCCAGCAGCTTAACCGGGGAAGTCGATTCACCCCTCCACTTT. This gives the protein CASSLTGEVDSPLHF.

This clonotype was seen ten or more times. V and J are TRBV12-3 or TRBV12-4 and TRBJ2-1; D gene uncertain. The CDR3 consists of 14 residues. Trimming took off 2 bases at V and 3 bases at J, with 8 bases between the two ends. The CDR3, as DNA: TGTGCCAGCAGTTTACGCCGGATCTACAATGAGCAGTTCTTC. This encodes CASSLRRIYNEQFF.